The T cell receptor (beta chain) described here comes from a study of T cell repertoires in ileal Crohn's disease. CDR3 length equals 19 residues. Germline V gene sequence: CDR1 MGHRA, CDR2 YSYEKL. V was clipped by 0 bases and J by 1 base, with 21 bases between them. Sequencing used immunoSEQ multiplex PCR; TCRdb keeps in-frame clones, though not all of them. The top ten hold roughly 19% of the sample, which has 25,000 to 30,000 clones, just under 80% seen once. This chain links TRBV4-1 with TRBJ1-1; tentative D call: TRBD1 (6 bases). This TCR came from an adult with Crohn's disease. The sample taken for sequencing was ileal tissue. The CDR3 loop reads CASSQEGRGPAGRNTEAFF. The CDR3 DNA follows: TGCGCCAGCAGCCAAGAGGGGCGGGGGCCTGCCGGACGGAACACTGAAGCTTTCTTT.